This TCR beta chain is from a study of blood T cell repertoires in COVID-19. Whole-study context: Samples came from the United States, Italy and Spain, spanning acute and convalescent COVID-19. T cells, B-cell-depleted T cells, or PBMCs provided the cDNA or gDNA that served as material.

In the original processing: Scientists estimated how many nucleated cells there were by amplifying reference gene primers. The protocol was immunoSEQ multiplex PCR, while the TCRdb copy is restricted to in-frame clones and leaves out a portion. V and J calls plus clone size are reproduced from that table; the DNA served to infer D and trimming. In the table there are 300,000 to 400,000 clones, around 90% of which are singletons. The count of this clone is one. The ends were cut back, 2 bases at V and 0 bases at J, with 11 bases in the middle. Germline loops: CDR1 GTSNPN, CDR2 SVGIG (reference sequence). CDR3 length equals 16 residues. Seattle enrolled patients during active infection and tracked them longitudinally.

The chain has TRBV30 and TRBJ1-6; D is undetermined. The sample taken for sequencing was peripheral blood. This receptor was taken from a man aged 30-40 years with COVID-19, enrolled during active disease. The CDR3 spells CAWSRTGSSYNSPLHF. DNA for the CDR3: TGTGCCTGGAGTAGGACGGGAAGCTCCTATAATTCACCCCTCCACTTT.